Below are 27 T cell receptor beta chains sequenced from a single sample in a study of blood T cell repertoires in COVID-19. Sequencing was performed with immunoSEQ multiplex PCR; in TCRdb, only in-frame clones are kept and a portion is missing. The sample lists about 170,000 clones; approximately 84% were seen once. The specimen sequenced was peripheral blood. Receptors were obtained from a middle-aged man who had recovered from COVID-19.

As concerns this clone: A junction boundary mismatches the germline segment, possibly from a read error. The chain employs TRBV15 and TRBJ2-2; possibly TRBD1 for D (6 bases). The CDR3 runs to 16 residues. Germline V lookup: CDR1 LNHNV, CDR2 YYDKDF (reference sequence). The chain's CDR3 is CATSRDTGWNAGELFF. The CDR3 DNA reads TGTGCCACCAGCAGAGATACAGGGTGGAACGCCGGGGAGCTGTTTTTT.

This clone occurred a few times. J is TRBJ2-1 and V is TRBV3-1 (or the pseudogene TRBV3-2); 8 bases are a match to TRBD2. CDR1 LGHDT and CDR2 YNNKEL come from the germline V gene (reference sequence). CDR3 length equals 14 residues. Trimming at V came to 7 bases and at J to 5 bases, leaving 7 bases not matched to a gene. In nucleotides, the CDR3 is TGTGCCAGCATTCTGGCGGGAGGTGACAATGAGCAGTTCTTC. It yields the protein CASILAGGDNEQFF.

This clone was counted ten times or more. The chain carries TRBV19 and TRBJ1-6; no firm D call. CDR1 and CDR2 (germline): LNHDA, SQIVND (reference sequence). This CDR3 comprises 18 residues. Trimming removed 7 bases at V and 7 bases at J, with 26 bases between. CDR3: CASTRRLGYGAGNSPLHF. The CDR3 bases are TGTGCCAGTACCCGGCGGCTCGGTTATGGTGCGGGGAATTCACCCCTCCACTTT.

This clone has just one count. J is TRBJ2-3 and V is TRBV6-1; 7 bases are shared with TRBD2. V shed 2 bases, J shed 6 bases, and the junction held 14 bases outside the gene matches. Germline assignment: CDR1 MNHNS and CDR2 SASEGT. The CDR3 loop spans 17 amino acids. The CDR3 loop is CASSEQLAGTGGDTQYF. DNA for the CDR3: TGTGCCAGCAGTGAACAATTAGCGGGCACCGGGGGGGATACGCAGTATTTT.

The count of this clone is one. The chain joins TRBV9 to TRBJ1-4, with D possibly being TRBD1 (5 bases). Germline V gene sequence: CDR1 SGDLS, CDR2 YYNGEE. There are 18 residues in the CDR3. V was pared by 4 bases and J by 7 bases, with 26 bases between. The CDR3 is CASSPGPWVAGVGEKLFF. The CDR3, as DNA: TGTGCCAGCAGCCCTGGGCCCTGGGTTGCGGGGGTTGGTGAAAAACTGTTTTTT.

This chain connects TRBV6-1 to TRBJ2-2; 8 bases align to TRBD1. The CDR3 has 16 residues. Germline V gene data show CDR1 as MNHNS and CDR2 as SASEGT. V lost 4 bases, J lost 2 bases, and 6 bases stayed unmatched. DNA of the CDR3: TGTGCCAGCAGTGTTCGAGGACAGGGTAACACCGGGGAGCTGTTTTTT. It codes for CASSVRGQGNTGELFF.

The chain joins TRBV14 to TRBJ2-7, with 9 bases lining up with TRBD1. V lost 3 bases, J lost 5 bases, and 8 bases stayed unmatched. Germline CDR1 SGHDN, CDR2 FVKESK. This CDR3 contains 15 residues. CDR3 nucleotide sequence: TGTGCCAGCAGCCAGGGCCGGGACAGGGACCACGAGCAGTACTTC. It is translated as CASSQGRDRDHEQYF.

This clone has only one observation. This rearrangement joins TRBV5-1 to TRBJ2-2; 7 bases match TRBD1. This CDR3 comprises 16 residues. The germline CDR1 and CDR2 sequences are SGHRS and YFSETQ. The junction had 10 bases not matched to a gene; V was cut back by 4 bases and J by 4 bases. This CDR3 reads CASSQSGTASTGELFF. DNA for the CDR3: TGCGCCAGCAGCCAAAGTGGGACAGCCAGCACCGGGGAGCTGTTTTTT.

The rearrangement links TRBV6-4 to TRBJ2-1; D is unresolved. The CDR3 is 14 residues long. The V and J ends lost 2 bases and 3 bases respectively, with 8 bases between them. Looked up from germline, CDR1 is MRHNA and CDR2 is SNTAGT. CDR3 DNA: TGTGCCAGCAGTGACCACGCCGGCTACAATGAGCAGTTCTTC. Residues: CASSDHAGYNEQFF.

The rearrangement links TRBV5-4 to TRBJ1-3; no definite D call. From germline, CDR1 is SGHNT and CDR2 YYREEE (reference sequence). The CDR3 is 11 amino acids. V shed 3 bases and J shed 11 bases, with 9 bases lying between them. CDR3 amino acids: CASSSRTSIYF. CDR3 sequence (DNA): TGTGCCAGCAGCTCCCGGACTTCCATATATTTT.

The chain is built from TRBV2 and TRBJ1-4; the D is unclear. CDR3 length: 14 residues. Trimming took 1 base from V and 12 from J, leaving 15 bases between them. Germline V gene lookup returns CDR1 SNHLY and CDR2 FYNNEI. The CDR3: CASSEGQDLAELFF. The CDR3 nucleotides are TGTGCCAGCAGTGAAGGGCAGGACCTAGCGGAACTGTTTTTT.

Only a few counts were recorded for this clone. V usage is TRBV7-2 and J usage is TRBJ1-3; unclear D gene. V was pared by 5 bases and J by 2 bases, with 10 bases between. The CDR3 extends over 14 amino acids. CDR1 and CDR2 (germline): SGHTA, FQGNSA. The CDR3 nucleotides are TGTGCCAGCAGCGGGTCGGGTGCTGGAAACACCATATATTTT. It encodes CASSGSGAGNTIYF.

In its sample, this clone was seen once. This chain uses TRBV10-3 with TRBJ2-2; 8 nucleotides align to TRBD2. Germline V CDR1 and CDR2: ENHRY, SYGVKD. V trimming: 6 bases; J trimming: 1 base; junction bases outside the gene matches: 7. The CDR3 sequence is 16 residues long. In DNA, the CDR3 is TGTGCCATCAGCCAGACTAGCGTGATGAACACCGGGGAGCTGTTTTTT. Its protein is CAISQTSVMNTGELFF.

V usage is TRBV18 and J usage is TRBJ1-5; a weak D match, TRBD1 (5 bases). V lost 3 bases, J lost 0 bases, and 6 bases lay in between. CDR3 size: 14 residues. The germline V gene encodes CDR1 KGHSH and CDR2 LQKENI. The CDR3 nucleotides read TGTGCCAGCTCACCCGACAGTAGCAATCAGCCCCAGCATTTT. This encodes CASSPDSSNQPQHF.

V usage is TRBV4-1 and J usage is TRBJ2-1, with 11 positions matching TRBD2. V was pared by 1 base and J by 7 bases, with 9 bases of the junction left unmatched. The CDR3 runs to 17 residues. The germline V gene encodes CDR1 MGHRA and CDR2 YSYEKL. The chain's CDR3 is CASSQGLLAGGFNEQFF. In nucleotides, the CDR3 is TGCGCCAGCAGCCAAGGACTCCTAGCGGGAGGTTTTAATGAGCAGTTCTTC.

This clone appeared once. This chain links TRBV24-1 with TRBJ1-2; possibly TRBD1 for D (6 bases). Germline V gene data show CDR1 as KGHDR and CDR2 as SFDVKD. The CDR3 covers 16 residues. Trimming removed 4 bases from V and 2 bases from J, with 16 bases in between. CDR3 in DNA: TGTGCCACCAGTGAACCTGAGGGACAACAAAACTATGGCTACACCTTC. Residues: CATSEPEGQQNYGYTF.

The chain couples TRBV6-5 to TRBJ2-5, with D hard to call. Germline V gene lookup returns CDR1 MNHEY and CDR2 SVGAGI. This CDR3 spans 14 amino acids. V was cut by 0 bases and J by 5 bases, with 10 bases left in between. CDR3 sequence: CASSYSGPRETQYF. The CDR3 nucleotides read TGTGCCAGCAGTTACTCTGGCCCCAGGGAGACCCAGTACTTC.

The chain recombines TRBV30 with TRBJ1-5; no clear D. The V end lost 5 bases, the J end lost 11 bases, and 10 bases lay between the germline ends. Per germline, CDR1 GTSNPN and CDR2 SVGIG (reference sequence). The CDR3 length is 10 residues. The DNA for the CDR3 is TGTGCCTGGGGGTTCGGGACCCAGCATTTT. This translates into CAWGFGTQHF.

The chain links TRBV7-6 to TRBJ2-5; no clear D. With 2 bases removed from V and 1 base from J, the gap between germline ends came to 11 bases. The CDR3 spans 15 residues. CDR1 SGHVS and CDR2 FNYEAQ come from the germline V gene. DNA of the CDR3: TGTGCCAGCAGCTTAACCCCGCGGCTCCAAGAGACCCAGTACTTC. The encoded protein is CASSLTPRLQETQYF.

This sequence joins TRBV7-8 and TRBJ2-3; the match to TRBD2 covers 9 bases. This CDR3 comprises 16 residues. With 4 bases clipped from V and 2 bases from J, the junction kept 7 bases outside the gene matches. Germline loops: CDR1 SGHVS, CDR2 FQNEAQ. CDR3 region: CASSSLAGHPTDTQYF. CDR3 DNA sequence: TGTGCCAGCAGCTCTCTAGCGGGGCACCCCACAGATACGCAGTATTTT.

A single count supports this clone. This chain links TRBV19 with TRBJ2-5; TRBD2 is a possible D gene (6 bases). The CDR3 extends over 13 amino acids. The germline CDR1 and CDR2 sequences are LNHDA and SQIVND (reference sequence). V gave up 5 bases and J gave up 7 bases, with 14 bases separating them. CDR3 sequence (DNA): TGTGCCAGTAGTGAGGACTACCACTTGACCCAGTACTTC. Residues: CASSEDYHLTQYF. Based on the CDR3 plus reference TRBV19 and TRBJ2-5, the full variable domain is DGGITQSPKYLFRKEGQNVTLSCEQNLNHDAMYWYRQDPGQGLRLIYYSQIVNDFQKGDIAEGYSVSREKKESFPLTVTSAQKNPTAFYLCASSEDYHLTQYFGPGTRLLVL.

The sample holds one count of this clone. The chain combines TRBV7-2 with TRBJ2-3; 9 bases are a match to TRBD1. This CDR3 region has 15 residues. V lost 5 bases, J lost 2 bases, and 5 bases stayed unmatched. The germline gives CDR1 SGHTA, CDR2 FQGNSA. The CDR3 DNA is TGTGCCAGCAGCAGAGACAGGGGGGCCACAGATACGCAGTATTTT. It is translated as CASSRDRGATDTQYF.

This clone was detected a few times. The chain uses TRBV6-2 or TRBV6-3 and TRBJ2-5; unclear D gene. Trimming removed 6 bases at V and 4 bases at J, with 6 bases between. This CDR3 spans 11 amino acids. Per the germline V gene, CDR1 is MNHEY and CDR2 is SVGEGT. As DNA, the CDR3 is TGTGCCAGCAGCTTCGGAGAGACCCAGTACTTC. This codes for CASSFGETQYF.

The J gene is TRBJ2-3, the V gene TRBV4-1, with 8 bases aligning to TRBD2. Per germline, CDR1 MGHRA and CDR2 YSYEKL. Trimming cost V 2 bases and J 4 bases; bases outside gene matches: 11. The CDR3 is made up of 17 amino acids. The CDR3 sequence: CASSQSARTSPPDTQYF. The CDR3, as DNA: TGCGCCAGCAGCCAATCCGCCCGGACTAGCCCCCCAGATACGCAGTATTTT.

V and J are TRBV29-1 and TRBJ2-3; D ambiguous. The V end lost 0 bases, the J end lost 0 bases, and 10 bases lay between the germline ends. The CDR3 consists of 15 residues. The germline CDR1 and CDR2 sequences are SQVTM and ANQGSEA. The DNA for the CDR3 is TGCAGCGTTGAAGATCCAGGAATTAGCACAGATACGCAGTATTTT. This codes for CSVEDPGISTDTQYF.

The chain joins TRBV15 to TRBJ2-3, with D perhaps matching TRBD1 (6 bases). V lost 4 bases and J 0 bases, leaving 8 bases between the germline ends. There are 14 residues in the CDR3. From germline, CDR1 is LNHNV and CDR2 YYDKDF (reference sequence). The CDR3 DNA reads as TGTGCCACCAGCATGGGGGCTAGCACAGATACGCAGTATTTT. Translated, it gives CATSMGASTDTQYF.

The V call is TRBV11-2, the J call TRBJ1-6, with D unclear. This CDR3 is 13 amino acids long. Trimming cost V 1 base and J 7 bases, with 5 bases left between them. Germline CDR1 is SGHAT and CDR2 is FQNNGV. CDR3 sequence reads: CASSLGRNSPLHF. CDR3 nucleotide sequence: TGTGCCAGCAGCTTAGGGCGGAATTCACCCCTCCACTTT.